This TCR beta chain comes out of a study of blood T cell repertoires in COVID-19. Clones were sequenced by immunoSEQ multiplex PCR, and TCRdb holds only the in-frame ones, with some missing. The data contain approximately 230,000 clones, roughly 89% of them singletons. The sequenced material came from peripheral blood. The TCR originated in a man aged 30 to 45 who had recovered from COVID-19.

CDR3 sequence (DNA): TGTGCCAGCAGTGCTGTCTCGGGGGACACCGGGGAGCTGTTTTTT. It encodes CASSAVSGDTGELFF. The chain couples TRBV27 to TRBJ2-2; TRBD2 is a possible D gene (6 bases). The germline V gene encodes CDR1 MNHEY and CDR2 SMNVEV (reference sequence). Trimming shortened V by 5 bases and J by 3 bases, and 13 bases separated the two germline ends. The CDR3 is made up of 15 amino acids.